This T cell receptor (beta chain) emerged from a study of blood T cells in healthy people across ages. Alongside a J-beta primer mix, a sample-barcoded 5' primer served in a second PCR lasting 7 to 11 cycles. Every molecule of cDNA carried a tag from a template-switch adaptor with 12 random nucleotides. TCRdb reanalysed the 5' RACE reads using MiXCR and keeps one entry per CDR3 protein. The sample has approximately 800,000 distinct CDR3 sequences, about 55% seen once; the top ten hold roughly 40%. The CDR3 length is 12 residues. CDR1 is SNHLY, CDR2 FYNNEI, per germline. V was trimmed by 6 bases and J by 2 bases, leaving 6 bases between them.

The sequence was collected from an elderly man in good health. V usage is TRBV2 and J usage is TRBJ2-3; D is unresolved. Source material: blood. CDR3 in DNA: TGTGCCAGCAGGAAAGACACAGATACGCAGTATTTT. Protein sequence: CASRKDTDTQYF.